This T cell receptor beta chain originates from a study of cytomegalovirus exposure and HLA in healthy donors. Whole-study context: An earlier analysis identified 117 million unique TCR beta sequences in approximately 190 million T cells.

The CDR3 loop spans 15 amino acids. The V gene end was trimmed by 1 base and the J gene end by 4 bases; junction bases not matched to a gene: 1. CDR1 and CDR2 from the germline V gene are MNHNS and SASEGT. The study, taken as a whole, reports: The classifier was said to identify cytomegalovirus status with high specificity and sensitivity.

A multiplex PCR was run with 60 Vbeta primers and 13 Jbeta primers. The assay was immunoSEQ multiplex PCR, and TCRdb's table has in-frame clones only and misses some. This table holds 100,000 to 120,000 clones, roughly 71% found once. This clone is labeled as medium-sized. Its antigen is unknown. V is TRBV6-1 and J is TRBJ2-3, with 11 nucleotides matching TRBD2. Material for sequencing was PBMCs. This TCR was sampled from a man younger than 35 in good health and CMV-seropositive. The CDR3 spells CASSEVAGGPDTQYF. CDR3 in DNA: TGTGCCAGCAGTGAAGTAGCGGGGGGGCCAGATACGCAGTATTTT.